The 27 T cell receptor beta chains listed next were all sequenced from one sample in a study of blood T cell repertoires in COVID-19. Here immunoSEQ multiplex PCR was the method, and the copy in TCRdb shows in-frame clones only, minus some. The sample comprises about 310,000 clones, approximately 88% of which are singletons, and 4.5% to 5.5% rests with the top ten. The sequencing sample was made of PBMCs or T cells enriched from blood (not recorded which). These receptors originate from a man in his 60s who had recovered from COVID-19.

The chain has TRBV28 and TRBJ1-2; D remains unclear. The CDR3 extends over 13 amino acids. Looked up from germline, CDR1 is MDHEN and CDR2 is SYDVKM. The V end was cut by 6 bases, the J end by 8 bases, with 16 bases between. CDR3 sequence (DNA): TGTGCCAGCAGCCCCCTTTCCATGCGGGGCTACACCTTC. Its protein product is CASSPLSMRGYTF.

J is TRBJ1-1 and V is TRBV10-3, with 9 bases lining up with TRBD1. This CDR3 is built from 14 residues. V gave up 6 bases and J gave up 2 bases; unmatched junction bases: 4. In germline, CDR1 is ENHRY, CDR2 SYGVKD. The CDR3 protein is CAIRTGGRNTEAFF. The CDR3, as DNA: TGTGCCATCAGGACAGGGGGAAGAAACACTGAAGCTTTCTTT.

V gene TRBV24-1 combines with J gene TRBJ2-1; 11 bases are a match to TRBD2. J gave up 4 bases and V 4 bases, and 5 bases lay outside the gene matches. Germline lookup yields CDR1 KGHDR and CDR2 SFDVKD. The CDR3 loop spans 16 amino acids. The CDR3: CATSDPLAGAYNEQFF. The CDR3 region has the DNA TGTGCCACCAGTGACCCACTAGCGGGAGCTTACAATGAGCAGTTCTTC.

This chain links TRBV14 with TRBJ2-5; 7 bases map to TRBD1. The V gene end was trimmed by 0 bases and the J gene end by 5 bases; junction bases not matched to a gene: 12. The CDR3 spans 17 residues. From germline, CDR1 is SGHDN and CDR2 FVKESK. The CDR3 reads CASSQEGRTGKLETQYF. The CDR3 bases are TGTGCCAGCAGCCAAGAGGGTAGGACAGGCAAGTTGGAGACCCAGTACTTC.

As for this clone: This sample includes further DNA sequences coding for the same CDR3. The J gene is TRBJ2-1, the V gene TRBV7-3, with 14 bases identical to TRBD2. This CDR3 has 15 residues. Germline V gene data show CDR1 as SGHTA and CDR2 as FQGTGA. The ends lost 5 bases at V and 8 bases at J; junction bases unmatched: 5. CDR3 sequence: CASSPGLAGGDEQFF. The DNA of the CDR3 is TGTGCCAGCAGCCCTGGACTAGCGGGGGGAGATGAGCAGTTCTTC.

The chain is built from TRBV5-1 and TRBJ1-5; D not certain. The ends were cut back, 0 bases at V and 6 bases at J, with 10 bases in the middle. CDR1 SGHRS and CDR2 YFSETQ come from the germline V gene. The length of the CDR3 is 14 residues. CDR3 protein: CASSLDGRVQPQHF. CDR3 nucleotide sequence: TGCGCCAGCAGCTTGGACGGGAGGGTTCAGCCCCAGCATTTT.

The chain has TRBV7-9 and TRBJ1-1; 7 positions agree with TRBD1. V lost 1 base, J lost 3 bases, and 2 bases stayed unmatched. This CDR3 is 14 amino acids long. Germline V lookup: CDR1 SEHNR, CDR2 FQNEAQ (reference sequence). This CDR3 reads CASSLVTGDTEAFF. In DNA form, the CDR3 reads TGTGCCAGCAGCTTAGTTACAGGGGACACTGAAGCTTTCTTT. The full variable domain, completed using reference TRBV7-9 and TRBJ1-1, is DTGVSQNPRHKITKRGQNVTFRCDPISEHNRLYWYRQTLGQGPEFLTYFQNEAQLEKSRLLSDRFSAERPKGSFSTLEIQRTEQGDSAMYLCASSLVTGDTEAFFGQGTRLTVV.

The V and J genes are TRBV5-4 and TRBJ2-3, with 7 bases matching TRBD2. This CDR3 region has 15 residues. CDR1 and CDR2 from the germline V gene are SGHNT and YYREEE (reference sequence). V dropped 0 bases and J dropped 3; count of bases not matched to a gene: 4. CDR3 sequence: CASSLVYSGTDTQYF. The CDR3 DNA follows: TGTGCCAGCAGCTTGGTATATAGCGGGACAGATACGCAGTATTTT.

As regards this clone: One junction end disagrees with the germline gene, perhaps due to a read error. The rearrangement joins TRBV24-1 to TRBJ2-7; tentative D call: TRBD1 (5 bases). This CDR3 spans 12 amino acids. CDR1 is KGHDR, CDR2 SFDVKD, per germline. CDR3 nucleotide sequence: TGTGCCACCAGTGATAGATCAGGGTTATTACACTTC. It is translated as CATSDRSGLLHF.

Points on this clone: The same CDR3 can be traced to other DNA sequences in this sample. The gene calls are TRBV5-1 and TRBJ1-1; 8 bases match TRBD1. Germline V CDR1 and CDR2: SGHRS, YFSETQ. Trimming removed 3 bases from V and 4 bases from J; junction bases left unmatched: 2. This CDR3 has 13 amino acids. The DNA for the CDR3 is TGCGCCAGCAGCTCCGGACAGGGCACTGAAGCTTTCTTT. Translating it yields CASSSGQGTEAFF.

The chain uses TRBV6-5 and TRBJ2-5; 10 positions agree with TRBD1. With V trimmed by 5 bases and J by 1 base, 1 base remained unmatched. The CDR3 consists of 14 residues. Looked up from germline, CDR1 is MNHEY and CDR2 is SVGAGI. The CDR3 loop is CASSRTGGQETQYF. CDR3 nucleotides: TGTGCCAGCAGTCGGACAGGGGGCCAAGAGACCCAGTACTTC.

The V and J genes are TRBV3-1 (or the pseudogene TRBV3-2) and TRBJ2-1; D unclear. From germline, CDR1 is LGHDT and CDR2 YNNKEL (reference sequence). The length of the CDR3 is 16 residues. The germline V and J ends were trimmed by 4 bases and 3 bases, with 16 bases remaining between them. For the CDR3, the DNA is TGTGCCAGCAGCCTCGCCCTGCGGCAAAACTACAATGAGCAGTTCTTC. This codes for CASSLALRQNYNEQFF.

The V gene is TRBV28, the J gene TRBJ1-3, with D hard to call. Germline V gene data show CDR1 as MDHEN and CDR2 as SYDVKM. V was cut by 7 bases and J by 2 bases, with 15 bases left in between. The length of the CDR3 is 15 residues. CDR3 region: CASTSAGRTGNTIYF. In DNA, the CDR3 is TGTGCCAGCACCTCCGCGGGGAGGACTGGAAACACCATATATTTT.

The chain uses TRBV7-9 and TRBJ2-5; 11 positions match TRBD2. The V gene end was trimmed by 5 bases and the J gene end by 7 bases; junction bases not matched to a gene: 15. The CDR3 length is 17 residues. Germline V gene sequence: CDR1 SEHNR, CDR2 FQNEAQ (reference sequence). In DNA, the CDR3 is TGTGCCAGCAGCGAAACGTCGCTAGTCCTAGCGGGAGGGACCCAGTACTTC. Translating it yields CASSETSLVLAGGTQYF.

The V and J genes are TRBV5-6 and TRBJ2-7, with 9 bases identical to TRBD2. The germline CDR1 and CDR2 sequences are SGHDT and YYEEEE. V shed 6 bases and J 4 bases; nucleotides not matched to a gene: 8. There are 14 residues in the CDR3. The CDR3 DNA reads TGTGCCAGCACCCTAGCGGGAAAAAGTTACGAGCAGTACTTC. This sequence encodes CASTLAGKSYEQYF.

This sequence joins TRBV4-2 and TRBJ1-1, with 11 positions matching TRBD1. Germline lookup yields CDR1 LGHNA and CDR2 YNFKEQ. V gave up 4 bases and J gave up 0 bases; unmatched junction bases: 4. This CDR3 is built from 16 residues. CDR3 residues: CASSRGTGGMNTEAFF. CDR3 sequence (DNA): TGTGCCAGCAGCCGTGGGACAGGGGGGATGAACACTGAAGCTTTCTTT.

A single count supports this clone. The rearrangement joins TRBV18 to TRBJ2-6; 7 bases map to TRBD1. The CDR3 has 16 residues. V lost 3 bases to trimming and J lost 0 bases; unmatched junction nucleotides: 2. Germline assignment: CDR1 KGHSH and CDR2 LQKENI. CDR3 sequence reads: CASSPRQGSGANVLTF. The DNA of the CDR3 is TGTGCCAGCTCACCTCGACAGGGCTCTGGGGCCAACGTCCTGACTTTC.

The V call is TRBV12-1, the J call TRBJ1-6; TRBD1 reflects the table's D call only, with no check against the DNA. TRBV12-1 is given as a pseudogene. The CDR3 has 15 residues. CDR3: CASSPLGHGNSPLHF. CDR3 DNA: TGTGCCAGCAGCCCGCTGGGACACGGGAATTCACCCCTCCACTTT.

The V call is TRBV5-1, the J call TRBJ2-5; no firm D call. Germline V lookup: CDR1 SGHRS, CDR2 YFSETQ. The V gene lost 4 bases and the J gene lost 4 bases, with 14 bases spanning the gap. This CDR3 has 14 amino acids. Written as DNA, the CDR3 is TGCGCCAGCAGCCCCCAAACAGCTGGAGAGACCCAGTACTTC. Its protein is CASSPQTAGETQYF.

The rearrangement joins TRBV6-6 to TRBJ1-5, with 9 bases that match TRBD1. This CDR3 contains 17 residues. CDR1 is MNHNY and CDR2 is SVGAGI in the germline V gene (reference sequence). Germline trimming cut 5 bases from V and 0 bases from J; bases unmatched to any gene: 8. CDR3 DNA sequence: TGTGCCAGCAGTCGGGCGGGACAGGGTTTTAGCAATCAGCCCCAGCATTTT. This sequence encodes CASSRAGQGFSNQPQHF.

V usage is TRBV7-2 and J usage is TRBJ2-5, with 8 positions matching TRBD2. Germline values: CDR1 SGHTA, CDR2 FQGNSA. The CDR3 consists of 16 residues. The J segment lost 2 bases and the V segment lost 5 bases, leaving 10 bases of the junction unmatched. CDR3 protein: CASSNSPSGQQETQYF. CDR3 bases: TGTGCCAGCAGCAACTCGCCTAGCGGGCAGCAAGAGACCCAGTACTTC.

The CDR3 region has the DNA TGTGCCAGCAGCTTAGGCAGGGCCGAAGCTTTCTTT. Encoded protein: CASSLGRAEAFF. The chain couples TRBV7-3 to TRBJ1-1, with D possibly TRBD1 on 5 matching bases. V lost 2 bases to trimming and J lost 8 bases, with 9 bases between them. The CDR3 sequence is 12 residues long. The germline gives CDR1 SGHTA, CDR2 FQGTGA.

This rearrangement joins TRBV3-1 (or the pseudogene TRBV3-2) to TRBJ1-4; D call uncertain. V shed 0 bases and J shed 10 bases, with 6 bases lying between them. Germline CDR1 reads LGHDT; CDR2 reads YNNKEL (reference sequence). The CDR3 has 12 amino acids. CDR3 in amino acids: CASSQEARKLFF. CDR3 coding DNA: TGTGCCAGCAGCCAAGAAGCGCGAAAACTGTTTTTT.

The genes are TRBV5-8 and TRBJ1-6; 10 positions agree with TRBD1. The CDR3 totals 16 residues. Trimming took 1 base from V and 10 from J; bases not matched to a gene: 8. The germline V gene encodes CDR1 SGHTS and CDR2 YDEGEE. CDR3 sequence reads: CASSLWTGGTRSPLHF. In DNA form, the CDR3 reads TGTGCCAGCAGCTTGTGGACAGGGGGAACAAGGTCACCCCTCCACTTT.

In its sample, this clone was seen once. This chain's CDR3 is CASSTPGVAYNEQFF. CDR3 coding DNA: TGTGCCAGCTCCACCCCGGGGGTAGCCTACAATGAGCAGTTCTTC. The chain has TRBV28 and TRBJ2-1; the D gene is possibly TRBD2 (6 bases). The CDR3 is made up of 15 amino acids. Germline lookup yields CDR1 MDHEN and CDR2 SYDVKM. Trimming took 8 bases from V and 2 from J, leaving 16 bases between them.

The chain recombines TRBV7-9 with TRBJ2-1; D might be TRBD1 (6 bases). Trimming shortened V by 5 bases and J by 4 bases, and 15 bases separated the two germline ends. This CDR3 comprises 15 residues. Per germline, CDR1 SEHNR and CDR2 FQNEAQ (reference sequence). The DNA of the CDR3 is TGTGCCAGCAGCCCGGGGACAACGAAGTACAATGAGCAGTTCTTC. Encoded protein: CASSPGTTKYNEQFF.

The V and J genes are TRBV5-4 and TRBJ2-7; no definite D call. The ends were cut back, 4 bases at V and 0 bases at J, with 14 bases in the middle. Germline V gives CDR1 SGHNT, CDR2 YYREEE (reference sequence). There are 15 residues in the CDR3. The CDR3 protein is CASSTKQSSSYEQYF. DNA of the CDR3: TGTGCCAGCAGCACAAAACAGAGTAGCTCCTACGAGCAGTACTTC.